This T cell receptor beta chain comes out of a study of blood T cells in healthy people across ages. Study-wide findings and caveats: The unsorted PBMCs prevented any conclusive comparison of naive versus antigen-experienced cells. Diversity was higher, and naive CD4+ cells more numerous, in long-lived donors than in aged donors.

With regard to this clonotype: Its target is not known.

Healthy individuals of Caucasian origin from Russia, aged about 6 to 100, served as donors. Next came a second PCR, run for about 7 to 12 cycles, which used a sample-barcoded 5' primer along with a J-beta primer mix. Each cDNA molecule carried a tag from a template-switch adaptor that contained 12 random nucleotides. TCRdb reanalysed the 5' RACE reads using MiXCR and keeps one entry per CDR3 protein. The sample shows about 1.8 million distinct CDR3 sequences, about 49% of them seen only once. Sequencing input: blood. The clonotype originates from a woman aged 40 to 50 in good health.

The CDR3 DNA follows: TGCAGTGCCCAGATGAACACTGAAGCTTTCTTT. Its protein product is CSAQMNTEAFF. This chain uses TRBV20-1 with TRBJ1-1; D call uncertain. Germline V gene sequence: CDR1 DFQATT, CDR2 SNEGSKA (reference sequence). Between the trimmed V and J ends, which lost 6 bases and 0 bases, there was a span of 5 bases. This CDR3 contains 11 residues.